Below are 21 T cell receptor beta chains sequenced from a single sample in a study of Ad26.COV2.S vaccination and SARS-CoV-2 variants. As to treatment: around 19 received Ad26.COV2.S at low or high dose, single or two shots; about 5 received placebo; per-sample allocation not given. Day 63 after the first injection of vaccine or placebo was the sampling time. Libraries were prepared by immunoSEQ multiplex PCR; TCRdb keeps only in-frame clonotypes and omits some of them. The repertoire holds fewer than 500,000 clones, roughly 88% seen once, with 4.3% in the top ten. The sample was peripheral blood, taken in a trial of Ad26.COV2.S vaccine versus placebo. These TCRs come from a person between 18 and 59 years old who received the Ad26.COV2.S COVID-19 vaccine or a placebo.

J is TRBJ2-2 and V is TRBV7-9; 11 positions agree with TRBD2. The germline CDR1 and CDR2 sequences are SEHNR and FQNEAQ (reference sequence). V trimming: 4 bases; J trimming: 3 bases; junction bases outside the gene matches: 4. The CDR3 spans 16 residues. The CDR3 here is CASSSGLAGYTGELFF. The CDR3 coding sequence is TGTGCCAGCAGCTCCGGACTAGCGGGCTACACCGGGGAGCTGTTTTTT.

The CDR3 DNA is TGTGCCACCAGCAGAGAAGCTAATTCACCCCTCCACTTT. Residues: CATSREANSPLHF. The chain carries TRBV15 and TRBJ1-6; the D is unclear. Deletions cut 0 bases from V and 6 bases from J, with 3 bases between. This CDR3 comprises 13 residues. Germline CDR1 and CDR2: LNHNV and YYDKDF (reference sequence). The variable domain in full, with the rest retrieved from reference TRBV15 and TRBJ1-6, is DAMVIQNPRYQVTQFGKPVTLSCSQTLNHNVMYWYQQKSSQAPKLLFHYYDKDFNNEADTPDNFQSRRPNTSFCFLDIRSPGLGDTAMYLCATSREANSPLHFGNGTRLTVT.

The chain carries TRBV6-5 and TRBJ1-5; D gene ambiguous. V dropped 4 bases and J dropped 4 bases, with 11 bases sitting between them. Germline CDR1 reads MNHEY; CDR2 reads SVGAGI. The CDR3 has 14 residues. Here the CDR3 DNA reads TGTGCCAGCAGTTCGTGGGGAACAAATCAGCCCCAGCATTTT. It translates to CASSSWGTNQPQHF.

In its sample, this clone was seen once. The chain carries TRBV3-1 (or the pseudogene TRBV3-2) and TRBJ2-5, with 14 positions matching TRBD2. J gave up 1 base and V 3 bases, and 4 bases lay outside the gene matches. The CDR3 contains 17 residues. Germline CDR1 reads LGHDT; CDR2 reads YNNKEL (reference sequence). The DNA of the CDR3 is TGTGCCAGCAGCCACACGACTAGCGGGAGGGCCCAAGAGACCCAGTACTTC. Protein sequence: CASSHTTSGRAQETQYF.

This clone was seen more than once but under ten times. This sequence joins TRBV6-2 or TRBV6-3 and TRBJ1-1; D call uncertain. V shed 2 bases and J shed 4 bases, with 8 bases lying between them. This CDR3 is 13 amino acids long. Germline V gives CDR1 MNHEY, CDR2 SVGEGT. The CDR3 bases are TGTGCCAGCAGTTACACCTATTCCACTGAAGCTTTCTTT. Amino acid sequence: CASSYTYSTEAFF.

V is TRBV19 and J is TRBJ2-1; D is uncertain. Trimming took off 3 bases at V and 6 bases at J, with 15 bases between the two ends. In germline, CDR1 is LNHDA, CDR2 SQIVND (reference sequence). CDR3 length equals 15 residues. As DNA, the CDR3 is TGTGCCAGTAGTATCTTCGTCGCGGCCCCCAATGAGCAGTTCTTC. It codes for CASSIFVAAPNEQFF.

The table lists this clone with a few counts. The CDR3 bases are TGTGCCAGCAGCGGGGACACACAACGGACTGAAGCTTTCTTT. This codes for CASSGDTQRTEAFF. The rearrangement joins TRBV27 to TRBJ1-1; D is perhaps TRBD1 (6 bases). CDR3 length equals 14 residues. Trimming left V 6 bases short and J 5 bases short, with 16 bases between. Germline values: CDR1 MNHEY, CDR2 SMNVEV (reference sequence).

V gene TRBV7-9 combines with J gene TRBJ1-2, with 7 bases identical to TRBD1. Germline V gene lookup returns CDR1 SEHNR and CDR2 FQNEAQ (reference sequence). The CDR3 spans 16 residues. The J segment lost 4 bases and the V segment lost 1 base, leaving 9 bases of the junction unmatched. CDR3: CASSLGQGIGFYGYTF. The CDR3 DNA reads as TGTGCCAGCAGCTTAGGACAGGGAATCGGTTTCTATGGCTACACCTTC. The variable domain in full, completed from reference TRBV7-9 and TRBJ1-2, reads DTGVSQNPRHKITKRGQNVTFRCDPISEHNRLYWYRQTLGQGPEFLTYFQNEAQLEKSRLLSDRFSAERPKGSFSTLEIQRTEQGDSAMYLCASSLGQGIGFYGYTFGSGTRLTVV.

This clone was observed a few times. J is TRBJ2-1 and V is TRBV11-1, with 11 bases that match TRBD2. J gave up 7 bases and V 5 bases, and 7 bases lay outside the gene matches. The CDR3 covers 15 residues. Per germline, CDR1 SGHAT and CDR2 FQDESV (reference sequence). CDR3 in DNA: TGTGCCAGCAGCCCGATAGCGGGAGGGCCGAATGAGCAGTTCTTC. This codes for CASSPIAGGPNEQFF.

This clone was recorded a few times. The CDR3 reads CASSYVVWDDPTGELFF. CDR3 nucleotides: TGTGCCAGCAGTTACGTTGTATGGGACGACCCCACCGGGGAGCTGTTTTTT. The chain employs TRBV6-2 or TRBV6-3 and TRBJ2-2; D may be TRBD1 or TRBD2 (5 bases each). The V gene's germline CDR1 is MNHEY and CDR2 SVGEGT. The CDR3 runs to 17 residues. The V end was cut by 2 bases, the J end by 4 bases, with 17 bases between.

The chain links TRBV2 to TRBJ2-3; 13 bases fit TRBD2. This CDR3 is built from 13 residues. Germline V gene sequence: CDR1 SNHLY, CDR2 FYNNEI. V shed 4 bases, J shed 15 bases, and the junction held 7 bases outside the gene matches. The CDR3 DNA sequence: TGTGCCAGCAGTGGGACTAGCGGGAGATTAGATTATTTT. Translating it yields CASSGTSGRLDYF.

This clone was observed a handful of times. V gene TRBV19 combines with J gene TRBJ2-2, with D maybe TRBD1 (5 bases). The CDR3 spans 13 residues. Germline V lookup: CDR1 LNHDA, CDR2 SQIVND (reference sequence). Deletions cut 6 bases from V and 3 bases from J, with 8 bases between. This CDR3 is CASRTEYTGELFF. Written as DNA, the CDR3 is TGTGCCAGTAGGACAGAGTACACCGGGGAGCTGTTTTTT.

V usage is TRBV28 and J usage is TRBJ2-5; D unresolved. Trimming shortened V by 5 bases and J by 5 bases, and 15 bases separated the two germline ends. CDR3 size: 14 residues. In germline, CDR1 is MDHEN, CDR2 SYDVKM. The CDR3 region is CASSQGPLGETQYF. The CDR3 DNA sequence: TGTGCCAGCAGTCAAGGCCCTCTGGGGGAGACCCAGTACTTC. Looking up the rest from reference TRBV28 and TRBJ2-5 gives the full variable domain: DVKVTQSSRYLVKRTGEKVFLECVQDMDHENMFWYRQDPGLGLRLIYFSYDVKMKEKGDIPEGYSVSREKKERFSLILESASTNQTSMYLCASSQGPLGETQYFGPGTRLLVL.

The rearrangement joins TRBV2 to TRBJ1-1, with 12 bases that match TRBD1. V was pared by 9 bases and J by 1 base, with 3 bases of the junction left unmatched. CDR3 length equals 14 residues. Germline CDR1 and CDR2: SNHLY and FYNNEI. CDR3 DNA: TGTGCCAGTGGGACAGGGGGCTGGAACACTGAAGCTTTCTTT. Translated, it gives CASGTGGWNTEAFF. The full variable domain, with the rest looked up from reference TRBV2 and TRBJ1-1, is EPEVTQTPSHQVTQMGQEVILRCVPISNHLYFYWYRQILGQKVEFLVSFYNNEISEKSEIFDDQFSVERPDGSNFTLKIRSTKLEDSAMYFCASGTGGWNTEAFFGQGTRLTVV.

Here the CDR3 reads CASSLGLADQYNEQFF. The CDR3 coding sequence is TGTGCCAGCAGCTTAGGACTAGCGGACCAGTACAATGAGCAGTTCTTC. The chain links TRBV5-4 to TRBJ2-1, with TRBD2 matching over 10 bases. The J segment lost 4 bases and the V segment lost 2 bases, leaving 6 bases of the junction unmatched. The CDR3 runs to 16 residues. Germline CDR1 is SGHNT and CDR2 is YYREEE (reference sequence).

This chain uses TRBV19 with TRBJ1-1; no firm D call. Per the germline V gene, CDR1 is LNHDA and CDR2 is SQIVND (reference sequence). V lost 1 base to trimming and J lost 4 bases, with 10 bases between them. The length of the CDR3 is 14 residues. CDR3: CASSIGRTFTEAFF. The CDR3 DNA reads TGTGCCAGTAGTATAGGACGGACGTTCACTGAAGCTTTCTTT.

V and J are TRBV2 and TRBJ2-6; 9 bases fit TRBD1. V dropped 3 bases and J dropped 3; count of bases not matched to a gene: 3. This CDR3 contains 16 residues. The V gene's germline CDR1 is SNHLY and CDR2 FYNNEI. The CDR3 nucleotides read TGTGCCAGCAGTGATCCGGGACAGGGTGGGGCCAACGTCCTGACTTTC. Amino acids: CASSDPGQGGANVLTF.

This chain joins TRBV5-4 and TRBJ1-4; a weak D match, TRBD1 (5 bases). V was trimmed by 0 bases and J by 0 bases, leaving 6 bases between them. The CDR3 extends over 15 amino acids. The V gene's germline CDR1 is SGHNT and CDR2 YYREEE (reference sequence). CDR3: CASSLGGTTNEKLFF. CDR3 in DNA: TGTGCCAGCAGCTTGGGGGGCACAACTAATGAAAAACTGTTTTTT.

This sequence joins TRBV27 and TRBJ1-1; 7 bases map to TRBD1. This CDR3 has 16 amino acids. The V gene end was trimmed by 6 bases and the J gene end by 6 bases; junction bases not matched to a gene: 16. Germline CDR1 MNHEY, CDR2 SMNVEV (reference sequence). The CDR3 loop reads CASRTRGPGGWAEAFF. The DNA of the CDR3 is TGTGCCAGCAGGACCCGAGGACCAGGGGGTTGGGCTGAAGCTTTCTTT.

The CDR3 sequence is CASSIIGGSGNTIYF. CDR3 in DNA: TGTGCCAGTAGTATAATCGGGGGATCCGGAAACACCATATATTTT. V is TRBV19 and J is TRBJ1-3, with D possibly being TRBD1 (5 bases). The ends were cut back, 2 bases at V and 4 bases at J, with 12 bases in the middle. The CDR3 extends over 15 amino acids. CDR1 is LNHDA, CDR2 SQIVND, per germline (reference sequence). Based on the CDR3 plus reference TRBV19 and TRBJ1-3, the full variable domain is DGGITQSPKYLFRKEGQNVTLSCEQNLNHDAMYWYRQDPGQGLRLIYYSQIVNDFQKGDIAEGYSVSREKKESFPLTVTSAQKNPTAFYLCASSIIGGSGNTIYFGEGSWLTVV.

This clone was detected once. This chain joins TRBV27 and TRBJ2-3; TRBD2 might be the D (6 bases). Trimming removed 4 bases from V and 3 bases from J, with 11 bases in between. Per germline, CDR1 MNHEY and CDR2 SMNVEV (reference sequence). The CDR3 is made up of 14 amino acids. The CDR3 DNA reads as TGTGCCAGCAGTTGGGTAGCGGAAACAGATACGCAGTATTTT. Protein product: CASSWVAETDTQYF.